This TCR beta chain was recovered during a study of blood T cell repertoires in COVID-19. In the study overall: Sources were T cells, B-cell-depleted T cells, or PBMCs; the material itself was cDNA or gDNA.

This clone was detected a few times. Other DNA sequences from this sample encode an identical CDR3 as well. V shed 0 bases, J shed 5 bases, and the junction held 2 bases outside the gene matches. The V gene's germline CDR1 is LNHNV and CDR2 YYDKDF (reference sequence). This CDR3 spans 15 amino acids. Profiled with immunoSEQ multiplex PCR; TCRdb holds only in-frame clones, not every one. The sample has about 160,000 clones; less than 85% are singletons. This rearrangement joins TRBV15 to TRBJ1-2; the match to TRBD1 covers 11 bases. The specimen was peripheral blood. The source of this sequence is a woman aged 35 to 49 with COVID-19, enrolled during active disease. In nucleotides, the CDR3 is TGTGCCACCAGCAGAGAAGGGACAGGGGGATATGGCTACACCTTC. The encoded protein is CATSREGTGGYGYTF. Full variable domain (outside the CDR3, taken from reference TRBV15 and TRBJ1-2): DAMVIQNPRYQVTQFGKPVTLSCSQTLNHNVMYWYQQKSSQAPKLLFHYYDKDFNNEADTPDNFQSRRPNTSFCFLDIRSPGLGDTAMYLCATSREGTGGYGYTFGSGTRLTVV.